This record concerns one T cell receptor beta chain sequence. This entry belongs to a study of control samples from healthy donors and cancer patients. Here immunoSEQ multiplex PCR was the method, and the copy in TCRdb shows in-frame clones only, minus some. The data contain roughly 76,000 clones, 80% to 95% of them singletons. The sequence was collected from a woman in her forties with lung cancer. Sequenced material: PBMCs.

This chain's CDR3 is CASSSLYRGFMNTEAFF. In nucleotides, the CDR3 is TGTGCCAGCAGTTCCCTTTACAGGGGCTTCATGAACACTGAAGCTTTCTTT. The chain carries TRBV28 and TRBJ1-1, with 7 positions matching TRBD1. The CDR3 runs 17 residues. Germline V CDR1 and CDR2: MDHEN, SYDVKM. With 4 bases clipped from V and 0 bases from J, the junction kept 11 bases outside the gene matches.